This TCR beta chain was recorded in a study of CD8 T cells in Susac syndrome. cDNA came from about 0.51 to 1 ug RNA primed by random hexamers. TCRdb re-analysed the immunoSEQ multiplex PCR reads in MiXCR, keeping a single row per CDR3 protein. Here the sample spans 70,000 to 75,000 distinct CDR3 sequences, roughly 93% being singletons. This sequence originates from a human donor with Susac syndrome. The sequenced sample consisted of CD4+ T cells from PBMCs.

The CDR3 is CASPKSLNTGELFF. The CDR3 coding sequence is TGTGCCAGCCCTAAAAGCCTAAACACCGGGGAGCTGTTTTTT. V usage is TRBV7-9 and J usage is TRBJ2-2; D uncertain. This CDR3 comprises 14 residues. From germline, CDR1 is SEHNR and CDR2 FQNEAQ (reference sequence). V lost 8 bases and J lost 2, with 12 bases in between.